The clone carrying this TCR beta chain was seen just once. What it binds is unknown. This sample stems from a study of cytomegalovirus exposure and HLA in healthy donors. Findings and limits, study-wide: In a later analysis, specific HLA alleles were associated with over 15,000 TCR beta sequences at a 0.05 false discovery rate.

Unrecorded immune exposures were likely, despite nominal health at sampling. The study ran its PCR with 60 Vbeta and 13 Jbeta primers. The data were produced by immunoSEQ multiplex PCR, yet TCRdb's version contains in-frame clones alone and is incomplete. Of about 89,000 clones in the sample, about 60% were seen once. Trimming pared 6 bases from V and 7 bases from J, leaving 13 bases between. This CDR3 region has 14 residues. CDR1 and CDR2 from the germline V gene are MNHEY and SVGAGI. The sequenced sample was PBMCs. The clonotype comes from a woman aged 25-40 years in good health and CMV-seronegative. J is TRBJ1-6 and V is TRBV6-5, with D possibly TRBD1 on 5 matching bases. CDR3 sequence: CASRLRVENSPLHF. CDR3 bases: TGTGCCAGCAGACTCAGGGTCGAGAATTCACCCCTCCACTTT.